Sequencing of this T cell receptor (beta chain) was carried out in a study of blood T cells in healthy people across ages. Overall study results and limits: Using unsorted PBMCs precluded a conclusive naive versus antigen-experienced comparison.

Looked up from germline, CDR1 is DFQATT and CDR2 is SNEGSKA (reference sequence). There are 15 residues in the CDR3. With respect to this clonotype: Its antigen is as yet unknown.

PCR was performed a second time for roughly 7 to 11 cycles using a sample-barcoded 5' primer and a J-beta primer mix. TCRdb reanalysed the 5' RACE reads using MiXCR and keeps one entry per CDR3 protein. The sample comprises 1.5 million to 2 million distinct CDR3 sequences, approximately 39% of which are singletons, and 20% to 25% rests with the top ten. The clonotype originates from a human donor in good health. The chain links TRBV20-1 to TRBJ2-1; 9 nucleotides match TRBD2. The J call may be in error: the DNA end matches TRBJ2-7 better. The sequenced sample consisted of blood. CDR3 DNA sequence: TGCAGTGCTAGCCCCCGCGGGGGGGGAGACAATGAGCAGTACTTC. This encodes CSASPRGGGDNEQYF.